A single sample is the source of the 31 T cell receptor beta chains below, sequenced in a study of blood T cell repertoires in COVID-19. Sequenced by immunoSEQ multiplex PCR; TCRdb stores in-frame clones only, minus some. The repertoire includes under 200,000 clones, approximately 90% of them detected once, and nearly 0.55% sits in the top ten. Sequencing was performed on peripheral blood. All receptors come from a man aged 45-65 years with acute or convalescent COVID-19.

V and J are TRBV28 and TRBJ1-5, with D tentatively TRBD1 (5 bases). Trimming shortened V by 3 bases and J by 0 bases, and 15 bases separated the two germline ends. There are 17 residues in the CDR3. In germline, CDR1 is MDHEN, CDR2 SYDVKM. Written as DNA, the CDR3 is TGTGCCAGCAGTTTTAGATCAGGGCGCTATAGCAATCAGCCCCAGCATTTT. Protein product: CASSFRSGRYSNQPQHF.

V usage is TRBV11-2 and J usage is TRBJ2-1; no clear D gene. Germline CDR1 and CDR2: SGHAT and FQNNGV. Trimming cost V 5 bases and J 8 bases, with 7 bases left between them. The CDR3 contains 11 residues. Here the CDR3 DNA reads TGTGCCAGCAGCCTATCATATGAGCAGTTCTTC. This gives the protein CASSLSYEQFF.

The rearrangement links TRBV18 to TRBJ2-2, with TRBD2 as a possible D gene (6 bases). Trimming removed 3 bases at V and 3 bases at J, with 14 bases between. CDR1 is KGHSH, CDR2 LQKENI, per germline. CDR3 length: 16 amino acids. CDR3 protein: CASSPNRPGDTGELFF. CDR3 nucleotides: TGTGCCAGCTCACCCAACAGGCCGGGGGACACCGGGGAGCTGTTTTTT.

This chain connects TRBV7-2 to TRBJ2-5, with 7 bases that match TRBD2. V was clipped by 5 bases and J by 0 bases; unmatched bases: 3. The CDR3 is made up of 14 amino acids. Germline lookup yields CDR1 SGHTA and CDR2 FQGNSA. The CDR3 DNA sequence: TGTGCCAGCAGCCCTCTAGCGGACCAAGAGACCCAGTACTTC. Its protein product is CASSPLADQETQYF.

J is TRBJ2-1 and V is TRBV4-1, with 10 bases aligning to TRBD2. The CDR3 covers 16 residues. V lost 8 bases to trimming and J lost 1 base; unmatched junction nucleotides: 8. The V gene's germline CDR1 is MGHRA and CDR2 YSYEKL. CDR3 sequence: CASVRTSGQSYNEQFF. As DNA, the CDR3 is TGCGCCAGCGTTCGGACTAGCGGTCAATCCTACAATGAGCAGTTCTTC.

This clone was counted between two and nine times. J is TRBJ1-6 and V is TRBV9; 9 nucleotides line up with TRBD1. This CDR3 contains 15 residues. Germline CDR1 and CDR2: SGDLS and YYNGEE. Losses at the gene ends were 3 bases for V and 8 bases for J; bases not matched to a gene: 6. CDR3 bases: TGTGCCAGCAGCGCCTTACAGGGGGCTGATTCACCCCTCCACTTT. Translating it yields CASSALQGADSPLHF.

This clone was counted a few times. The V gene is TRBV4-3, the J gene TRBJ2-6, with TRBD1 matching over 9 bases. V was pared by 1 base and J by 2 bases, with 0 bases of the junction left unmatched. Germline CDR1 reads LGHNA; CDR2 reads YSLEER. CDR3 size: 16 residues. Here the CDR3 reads CASSQGTGAGANVLTF. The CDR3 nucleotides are TGCGCCAGCAGCCAAGGGACAGGGGCTGGGGCCAACGTCCTGACTTTC.

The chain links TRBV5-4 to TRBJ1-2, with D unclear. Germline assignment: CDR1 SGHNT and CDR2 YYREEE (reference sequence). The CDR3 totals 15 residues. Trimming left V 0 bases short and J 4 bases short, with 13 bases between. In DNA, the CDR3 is TGTGCCAGCAGCTTGGGGTTAGAGGTGATCTATGGCTACACCTTC. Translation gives CASSLGLEVIYGYTF.

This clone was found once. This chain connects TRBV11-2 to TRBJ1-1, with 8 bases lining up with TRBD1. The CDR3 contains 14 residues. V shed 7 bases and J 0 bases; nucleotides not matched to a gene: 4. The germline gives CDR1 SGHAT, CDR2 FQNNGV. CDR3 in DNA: TGTGCCAGCATCAAGGACAGGGTGAACACTGAAGCTTTCTTT. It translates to CASIKDRVNTEAFF. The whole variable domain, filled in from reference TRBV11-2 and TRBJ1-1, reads EAGVAQSPRYKIIEKRQSVAFWCNPISGHATLYWYQQILGQGPKLLIQFQNNGVVDDSQLPKDRFSAERLKGVDSTLKIQPAKLEDSAVYLCASIKDRVNTEAFFGQGTRLTVV.

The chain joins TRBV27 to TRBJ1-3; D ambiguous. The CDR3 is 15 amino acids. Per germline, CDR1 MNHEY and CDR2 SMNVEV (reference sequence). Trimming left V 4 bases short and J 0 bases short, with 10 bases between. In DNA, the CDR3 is TGTGCCAGCAGTTCCCCCCGTAGCTCTGGAAACACCATATATTTT. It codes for CASSSPRSSGNTIYF.

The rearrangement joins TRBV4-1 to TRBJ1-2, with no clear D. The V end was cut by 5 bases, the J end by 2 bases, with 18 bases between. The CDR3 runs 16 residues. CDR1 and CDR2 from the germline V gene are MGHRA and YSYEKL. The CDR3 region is CASSAPVPGSNYGYTF. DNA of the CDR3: TGCGCCAGCAGCGCCCCCGTGCCAGGTTCCAACTATGGCTACACCTTC.

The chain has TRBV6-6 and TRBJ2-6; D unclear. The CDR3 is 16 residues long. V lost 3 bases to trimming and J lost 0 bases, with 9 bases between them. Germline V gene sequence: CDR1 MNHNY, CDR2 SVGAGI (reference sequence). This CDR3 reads CASSYWARSGANVLTF. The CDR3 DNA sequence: TGTGCCAGCAGTTATTGGGCCCGCTCTGGGGCCAACGTCCTGACTTTC.

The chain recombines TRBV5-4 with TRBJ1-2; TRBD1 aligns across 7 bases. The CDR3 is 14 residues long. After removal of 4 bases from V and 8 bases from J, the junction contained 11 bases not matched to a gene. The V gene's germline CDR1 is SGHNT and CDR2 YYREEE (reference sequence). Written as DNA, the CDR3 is TGTGCCAGCAGCCCGCGACAGGGCAGGGAAGGCTACACCTTC. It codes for CASSPRQGREGYTF.

The CDR3 region is CASSHYSINEQFF. The DNA for the CDR3 is TGTGCCAGTAGCCATTATTCTATCAATGAGCAGTTCTTC. The chain is built from TRBV19 and TRBJ2-1; no firm D call. Trimming took off 6 bases at V and 6 bases at J, with 12 bases between the two ends. Per germline, CDR1 LNHDA and CDR2 SQIVND (reference sequence). The CDR3 loop spans 13 amino acids.

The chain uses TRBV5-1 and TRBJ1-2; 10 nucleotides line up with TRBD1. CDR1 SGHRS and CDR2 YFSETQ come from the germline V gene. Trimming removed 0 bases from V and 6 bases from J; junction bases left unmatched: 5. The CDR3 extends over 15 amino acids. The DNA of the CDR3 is TGCGCCAGCAGCTTGGGGGGACAGGGGACCCATGGCTACACCTTC. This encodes CASSLGGQGTHGYTF.

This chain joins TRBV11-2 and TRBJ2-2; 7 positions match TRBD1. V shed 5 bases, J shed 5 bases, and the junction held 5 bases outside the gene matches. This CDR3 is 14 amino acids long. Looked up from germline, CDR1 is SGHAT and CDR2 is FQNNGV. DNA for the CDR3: TGTGCCAGCAGCCCCATCAGGGGGACCGGGGAGCTGTTTTTT. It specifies CASSPIRGTGELFF.

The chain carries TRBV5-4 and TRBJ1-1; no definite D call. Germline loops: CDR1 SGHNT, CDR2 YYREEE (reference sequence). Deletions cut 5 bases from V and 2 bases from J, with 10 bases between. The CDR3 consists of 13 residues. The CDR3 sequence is CASRAISNTEAFF. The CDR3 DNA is TGTGCCAGCAGGGCAATTTCCAACACTGAAGCTTTCTTT.

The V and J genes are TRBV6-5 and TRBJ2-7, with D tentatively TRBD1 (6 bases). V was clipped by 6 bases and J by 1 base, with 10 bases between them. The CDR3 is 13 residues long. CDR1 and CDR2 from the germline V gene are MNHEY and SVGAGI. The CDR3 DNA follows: TGTGCCAGCAGACCCGGACAGTCCTACGAGCAGTACGTC. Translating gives CASRPGQSYEQYV.

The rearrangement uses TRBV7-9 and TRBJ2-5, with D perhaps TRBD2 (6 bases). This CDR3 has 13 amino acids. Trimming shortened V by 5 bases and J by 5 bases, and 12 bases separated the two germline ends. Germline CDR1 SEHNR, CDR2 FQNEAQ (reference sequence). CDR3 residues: CASSPIGGETQYF. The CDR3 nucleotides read TGTGCCAGCAGCCCCATTGGGGGGGAGACCCAGTACTTC.

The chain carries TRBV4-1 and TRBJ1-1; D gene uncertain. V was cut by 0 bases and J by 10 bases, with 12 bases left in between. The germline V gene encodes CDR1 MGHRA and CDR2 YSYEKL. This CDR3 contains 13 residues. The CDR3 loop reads CASSQDPVSGAFF. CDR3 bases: TGCGCCAGCAGCCAAGATCCAGTTTCGGGAGCTTTCTTT.

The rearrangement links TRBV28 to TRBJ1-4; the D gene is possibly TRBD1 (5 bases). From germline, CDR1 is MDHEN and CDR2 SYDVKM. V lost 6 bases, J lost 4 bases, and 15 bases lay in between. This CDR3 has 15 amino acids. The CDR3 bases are TGTGCCAGCAGCGTCTCGGCCGGGGGTAATGAAAAACTGTTTTTT. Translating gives CASSVSAGGNEKLFF.

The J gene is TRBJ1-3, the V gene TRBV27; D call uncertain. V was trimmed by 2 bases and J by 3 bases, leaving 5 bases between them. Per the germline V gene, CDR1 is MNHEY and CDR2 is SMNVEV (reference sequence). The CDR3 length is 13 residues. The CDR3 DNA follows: TGTGCCAGCAGTTTAACTAGTGGAAACACCATATATTTT. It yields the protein CASSLTSGNTIYF.

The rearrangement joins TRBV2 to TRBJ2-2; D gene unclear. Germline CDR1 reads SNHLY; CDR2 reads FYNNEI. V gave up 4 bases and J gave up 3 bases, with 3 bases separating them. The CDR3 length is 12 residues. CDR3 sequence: CASSAYTGELFF. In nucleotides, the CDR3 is TGTGCCAGCAGTGCGTACACCGGGGAGCTGTTTTTT.

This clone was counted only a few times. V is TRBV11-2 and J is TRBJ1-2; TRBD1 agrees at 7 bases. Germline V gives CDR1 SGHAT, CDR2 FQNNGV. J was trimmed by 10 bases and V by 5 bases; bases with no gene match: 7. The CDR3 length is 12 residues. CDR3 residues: CASSPRDRYYTF. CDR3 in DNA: TGTGCCAGCAGCCCCCGGGACAGATACTACACCTTC.

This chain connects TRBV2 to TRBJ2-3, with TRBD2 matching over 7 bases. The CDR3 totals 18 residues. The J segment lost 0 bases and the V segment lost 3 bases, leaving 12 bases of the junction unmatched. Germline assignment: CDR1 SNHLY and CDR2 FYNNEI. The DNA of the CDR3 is TGTGCCAGCAGTGATATGTGGGGGGGAGAAACTAGCACAGATACGCAGTATTTT. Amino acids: CASSDMWGGETSTDTQYF.

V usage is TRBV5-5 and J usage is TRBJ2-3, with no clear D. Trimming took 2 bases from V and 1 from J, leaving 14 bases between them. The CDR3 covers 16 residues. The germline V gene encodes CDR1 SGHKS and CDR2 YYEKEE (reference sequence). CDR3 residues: CASSLNVGEGTDTQYF. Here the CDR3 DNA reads TGTGCCAGCAGCTTAAACGTGGGCGAAGGCACAGATACGCAGTATTTT.

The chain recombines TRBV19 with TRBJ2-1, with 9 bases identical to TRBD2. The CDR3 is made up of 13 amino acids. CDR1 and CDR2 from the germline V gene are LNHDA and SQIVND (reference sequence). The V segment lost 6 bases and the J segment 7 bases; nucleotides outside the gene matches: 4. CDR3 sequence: CASSPSGVNEQFF. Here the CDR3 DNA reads TGTGCCAGTAGCCCTAGCGGGGTAAATGAGCAGTTCTTC. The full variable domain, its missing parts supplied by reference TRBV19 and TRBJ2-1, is DGGITQSPKYLFRKEGQNVTLSCEQNLNHDAMYWYRQDPGQGLRLIYYSQIVNDFQKGDIAEGYSVSREKKESFPLTVTSAQKNPTAFYLCASSPSGVNEQFFGPGTRLTVL.

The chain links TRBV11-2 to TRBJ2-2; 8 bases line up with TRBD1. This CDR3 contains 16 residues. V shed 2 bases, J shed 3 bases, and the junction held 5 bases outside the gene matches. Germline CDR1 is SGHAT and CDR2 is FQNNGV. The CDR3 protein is CASSLRQGADTGELFF. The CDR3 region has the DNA TGTGCCAGCAGCTTAAGGCAGGGGGCGGACACCGGGGAGCTGTTTTTT.

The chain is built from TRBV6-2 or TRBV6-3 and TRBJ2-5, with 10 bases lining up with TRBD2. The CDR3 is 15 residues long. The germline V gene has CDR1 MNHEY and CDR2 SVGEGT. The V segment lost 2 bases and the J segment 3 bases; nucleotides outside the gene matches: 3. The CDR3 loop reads CASSYQRGGEETQYF. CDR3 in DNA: TGTGCCAGCAGTTACCAGCGGGGGGGCGAAGAGACCCAGTACTTC.

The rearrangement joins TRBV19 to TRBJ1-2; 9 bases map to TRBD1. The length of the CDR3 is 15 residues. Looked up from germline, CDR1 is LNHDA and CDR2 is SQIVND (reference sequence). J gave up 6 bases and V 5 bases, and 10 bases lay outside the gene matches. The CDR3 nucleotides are TGTGCCAGTAGTTCCACCGGGACAGGGAAGAATGGCTACACCTTC. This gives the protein CASSSTGTGKNGYTF.

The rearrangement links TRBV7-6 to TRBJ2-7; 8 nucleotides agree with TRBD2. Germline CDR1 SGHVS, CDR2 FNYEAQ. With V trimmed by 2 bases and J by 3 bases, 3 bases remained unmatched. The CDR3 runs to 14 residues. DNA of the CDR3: TGTGCCAGCAGCTTAAGCGGGAGTGACTACGAGCAGTACTTC. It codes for CASSLSGSDYEQYF.